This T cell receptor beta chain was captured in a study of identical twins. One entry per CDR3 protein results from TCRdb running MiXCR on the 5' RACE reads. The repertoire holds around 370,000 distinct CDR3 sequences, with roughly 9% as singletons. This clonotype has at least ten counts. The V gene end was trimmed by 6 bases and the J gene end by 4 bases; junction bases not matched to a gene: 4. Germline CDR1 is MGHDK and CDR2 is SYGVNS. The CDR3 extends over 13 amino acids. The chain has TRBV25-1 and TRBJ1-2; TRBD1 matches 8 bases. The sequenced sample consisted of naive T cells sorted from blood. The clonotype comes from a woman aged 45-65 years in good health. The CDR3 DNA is TGTGCCAGCAGCCACGGACAGGGCTATGGCTACACCTTC. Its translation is CASSHGQGYGYTF.